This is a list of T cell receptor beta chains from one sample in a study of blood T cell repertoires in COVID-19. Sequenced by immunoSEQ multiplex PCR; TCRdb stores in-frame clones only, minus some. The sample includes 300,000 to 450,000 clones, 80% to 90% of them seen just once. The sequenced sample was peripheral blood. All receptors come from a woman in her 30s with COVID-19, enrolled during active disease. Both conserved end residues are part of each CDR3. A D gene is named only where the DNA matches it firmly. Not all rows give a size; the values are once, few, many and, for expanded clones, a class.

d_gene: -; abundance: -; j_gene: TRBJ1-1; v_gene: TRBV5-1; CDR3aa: CASRLDSWENTEAFF; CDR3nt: TGCGCCAGCAGACTGGACAGTTGGGAGAACACTGAAGCTTTCTTT
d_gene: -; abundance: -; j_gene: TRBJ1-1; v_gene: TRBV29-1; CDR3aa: CSVAWGVATEAFF; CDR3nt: TGCAGCGTTGCTTGGGGGGTCGCCACTGAAGCTTTCTTT
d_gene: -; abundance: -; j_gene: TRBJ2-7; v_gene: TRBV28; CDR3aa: CASSLKSGEQYF; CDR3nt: TGTGCCAGCAGTTTAAAATCGGGGGAGCAGTACTTC
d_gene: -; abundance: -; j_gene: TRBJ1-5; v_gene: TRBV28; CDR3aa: CASSLLAYSNQPQHF; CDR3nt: TGTGCCAGCAGTTTATTGGCATATAGCAATCAGCCCCAGCATTTT
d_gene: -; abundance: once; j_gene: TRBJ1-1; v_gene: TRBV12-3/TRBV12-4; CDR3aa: CASSLWQNTEAFF; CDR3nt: TGTGCCAGCAGTTTATGGCAGAACACTGAAGCTTTCTTT
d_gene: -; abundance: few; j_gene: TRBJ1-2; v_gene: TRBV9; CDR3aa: CASSVAGRSGYTF; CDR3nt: TGTGCCAGCAGCGTAGCTGGCAGGTCTGGCTACACCTTC
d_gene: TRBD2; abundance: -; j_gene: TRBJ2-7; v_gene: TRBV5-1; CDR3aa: CASSLGAHLGGRSGDEQYF; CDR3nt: TGCGCCAGCAGCTTGGGGGCGCATTTAGGCGGGAGGTCAGGGGACGAGCAGTACTTC
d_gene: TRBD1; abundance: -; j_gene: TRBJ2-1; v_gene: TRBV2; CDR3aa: CASSAGTGREQFF; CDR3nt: TGTGCCAGCAGTGCAGGGACAGGCCGCGAGCAGTTCTTC
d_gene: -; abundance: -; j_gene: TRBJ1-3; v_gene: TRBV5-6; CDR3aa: CASSLGGFSGNTIYF; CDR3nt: TGTGCCAGCAGCTTGGGCGGGTTCTCTGGAAACACCATATATTTT
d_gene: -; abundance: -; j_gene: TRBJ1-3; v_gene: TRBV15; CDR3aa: CATSRDPVGDSGNTIYF; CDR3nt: TGTGCCACCAGCAGAGATCCGGTGGGCGACTCTGGAAACACCATATATTTT
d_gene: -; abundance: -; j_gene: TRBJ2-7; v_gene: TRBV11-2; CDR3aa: CASSKKLGVGTYEQYF; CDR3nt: TGTGCCAGCAGCAAAAAGCTGGGAGTCGGGACTTACGAGCAGTACTTC
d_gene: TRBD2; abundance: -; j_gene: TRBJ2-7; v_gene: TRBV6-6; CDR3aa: CASSYSSGRAVEQYF; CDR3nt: TGTGCCAGCAGTTACTCTAGCGGGAGGGCCGTCGAGCAGTACTTC
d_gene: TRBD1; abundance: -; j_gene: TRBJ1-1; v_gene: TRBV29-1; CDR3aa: CSVRTGNTEAFF; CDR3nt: TGCAGCGTTCGGACAGGGAACACTGAAGCTTTCTTT
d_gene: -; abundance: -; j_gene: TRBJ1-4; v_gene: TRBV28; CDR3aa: CASSPDIPTNEKLFF; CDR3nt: TGTGCCAGCAGTCCCGACATTCCAACTAATGAAAAACTGTTTTTT
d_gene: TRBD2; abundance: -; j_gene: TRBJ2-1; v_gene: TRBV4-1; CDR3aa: CASSQPTSRINEQFF; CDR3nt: TGCGCCAGCAGCCAACCGACTAGCAGAATAAATGAGCAGTTCTTC
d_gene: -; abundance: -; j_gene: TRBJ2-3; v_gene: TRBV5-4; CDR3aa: CASSRFGGGVADTQYF; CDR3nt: TGTGCCAGCAGCCGATTTGGGGGAGGTGTGGCAGATACGCAGTATTTT
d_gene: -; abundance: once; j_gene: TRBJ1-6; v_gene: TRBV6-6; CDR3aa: CASSYPGGGNSPLHF; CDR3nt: TGTGCCAGCAGTTATCCGGGGGGAGGGAATTCACCCCTCCACTTT
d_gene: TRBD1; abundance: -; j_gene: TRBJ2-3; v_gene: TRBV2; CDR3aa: CAGRQGVKDTQYF; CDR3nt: TGTGCCGGGAGACAGGGGGTTAAAGATACGCAGTATTTT